This T cell receptor (beta chain) was observed in a study of T cells in tuberculosis (dated by TCRdb to the late 2010s). In the study overall: To characterize T cells specific for the mycobacterial lipid antigen glucose monomycolate (GMM), the study used CD1B tetramers together with high-throughput TCR immunosequencing. A South African clinical cohort compared IGRA-negative adolescents, IGRA-positive adolescents with latent tuberculosis and adults with active tuberculosis, more than 9 per group. Active tuberculosis patient PBMC were archived before or within 7 days of starting standard anti-tuberculosis treatment. The paper's findings and limits, for the study overall: Clinical samples were selected based on which cryopreserved specimens were available, and the active tuberculosis cases were adults whereas the controls were adolescents. A classifier using the diverse GMM-specific repertoire reached 87% accuracy (AUROC about 0.9), compared with 70% to 75% accuracy using GEM motif frequencies. Active tuberculosis TCR-alpha repertoires showed smaller mean NN-distances to GMM-specific TCRs than IGRA-negative controls, suggesting clonal expansion of these TCRs. Smaller NN-distances were partly driven by shorter CDR3-alpha lengths in active tuberculosis patients, and statistical significance was not reached for the TCR-beta difference.

As concerns this clone: The target of this receptor is not known. No base quality information exists; no much larger clone differs at one position.

What the time point label conveys for this sample: new active TB diagnosis, blood taken before or within 7 days of starting treatment. Active tuberculosis patients were HIV-seronegative South African adults aged 18 years or older with a new diagnosis. Confirmation of active tuberculosis was obtained by positive sputum smear microscopy and/or positive M. tuberculosis culture. Immunosequencing of unsorted cryopreserved PBMC covered, on average, around 96,000 T cells per clinical donor. TCR libraries were generated with the immunoSEQ multiplex PCR assay, using TCR-beta and/or TCR-alpha/delta assays for each sample. The amplified TCR libraries were sequenced using the Illumina high-throughput platform. Regarding the original processing steps: Clustering and dimensionality reduction were performed using pairwise TCRdist distances among GMM-specific receptors from ex vivo sorted or in vitro expanded T cells. The score assigned to each clinical repertoire was mean NN-distance, meaning the average TCRdist to the nearest 10% of tetramer-positive reference sequences. GEM TCR motif frequency was calculated as the fraction of unique TCRs that matched known GEM sequences by V/J usage and CDR3 length. Linear discriminant analysis with leave-one-out cross-validation, implemented in scikit-learn, was used to classify active tuberculosis. TCRdb obtained this table from immuneACCESS and retained in-frame rearrangements with V and J assigned. These tables miss some clones; where compared with another copy, unresolved V genes account for less than half of the shortfall, and the remainder is unexplained. That table furnishes V, J and clone size, whereas the DNA furnished D and trimming. Here the sample has fewer than 55,000 clones; about 95% occur a single time. The top ten hold over 1.1% of the sample.

The clonotype originates from an adult with tuberculosis. The sequences come from PBMCs, collected at tuberculosis diagnosis.

The DNA is TGTGCCAGCAGCTGGGACAGGGGTAAAGGTAATGAGCAGTTCTTC. This gives the protein CASSWDRGKGNEQFF. The chain couples TRBV7-2 to TRBJ2-1, and TRBD1 aligns with 10 junction nucleotides. V is pruned by 4 bases and J by 7 bases, leaving 7 bases of the junction without a gene match. Reading the germline V gene gives CDR1 SGHTA and CDR2 FQGNSA. From cysteine to phenylalanine, the CDR3 is 15 amino acids long. The sequence is cut down to CDR3 DNA, 45 bases in frame from base 1.